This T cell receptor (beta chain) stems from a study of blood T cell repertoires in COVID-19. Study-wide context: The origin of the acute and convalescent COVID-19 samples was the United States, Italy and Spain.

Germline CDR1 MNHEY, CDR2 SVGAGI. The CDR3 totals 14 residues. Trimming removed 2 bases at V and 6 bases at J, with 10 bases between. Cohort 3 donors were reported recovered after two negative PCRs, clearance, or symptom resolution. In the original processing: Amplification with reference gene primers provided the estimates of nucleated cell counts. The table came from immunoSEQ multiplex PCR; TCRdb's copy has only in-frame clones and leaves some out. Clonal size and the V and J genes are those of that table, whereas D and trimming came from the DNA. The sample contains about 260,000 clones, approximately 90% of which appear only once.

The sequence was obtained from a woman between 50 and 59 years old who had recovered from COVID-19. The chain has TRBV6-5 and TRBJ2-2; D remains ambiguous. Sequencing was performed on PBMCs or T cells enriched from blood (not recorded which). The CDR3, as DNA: TGTGCCAGCAGTTACCCCAGCGATCCCGGGGAGCTGTTTTTT. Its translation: CASSYPSDPGELFF.